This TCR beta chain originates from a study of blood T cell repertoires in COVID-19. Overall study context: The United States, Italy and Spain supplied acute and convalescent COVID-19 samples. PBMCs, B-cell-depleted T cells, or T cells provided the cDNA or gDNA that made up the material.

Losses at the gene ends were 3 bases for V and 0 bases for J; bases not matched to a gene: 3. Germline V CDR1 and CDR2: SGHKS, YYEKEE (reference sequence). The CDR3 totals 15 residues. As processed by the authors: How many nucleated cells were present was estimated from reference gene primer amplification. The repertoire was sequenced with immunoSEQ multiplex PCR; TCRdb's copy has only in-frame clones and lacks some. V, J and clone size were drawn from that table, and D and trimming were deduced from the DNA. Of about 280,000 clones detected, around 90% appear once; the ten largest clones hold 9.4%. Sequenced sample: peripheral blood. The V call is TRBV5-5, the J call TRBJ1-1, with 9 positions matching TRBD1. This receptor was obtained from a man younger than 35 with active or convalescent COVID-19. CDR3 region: CASSWGQGVNTEAFF. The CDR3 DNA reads TGTGCCAGCAGCTGGGGACAGGGTGTGAACACTGAAGCTTTCTTT.